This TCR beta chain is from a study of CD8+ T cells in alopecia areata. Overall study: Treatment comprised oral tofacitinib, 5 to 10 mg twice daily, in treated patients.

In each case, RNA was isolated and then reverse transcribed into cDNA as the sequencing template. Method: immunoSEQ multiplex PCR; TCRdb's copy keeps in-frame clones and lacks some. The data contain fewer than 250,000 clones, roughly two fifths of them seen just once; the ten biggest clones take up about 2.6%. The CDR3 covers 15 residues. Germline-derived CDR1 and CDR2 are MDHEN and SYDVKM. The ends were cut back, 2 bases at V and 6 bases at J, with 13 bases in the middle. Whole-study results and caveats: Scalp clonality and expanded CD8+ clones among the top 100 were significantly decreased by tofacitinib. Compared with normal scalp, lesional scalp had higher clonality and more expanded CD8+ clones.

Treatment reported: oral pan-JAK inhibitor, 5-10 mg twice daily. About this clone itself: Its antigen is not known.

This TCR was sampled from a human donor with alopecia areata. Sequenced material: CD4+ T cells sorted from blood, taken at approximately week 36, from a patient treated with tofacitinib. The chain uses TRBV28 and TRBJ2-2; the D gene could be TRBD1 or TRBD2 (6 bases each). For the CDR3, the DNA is TGTGCCAGCAGTTTAGGGGGGCGACAGGCCGGGGAGCTGTTTTTT. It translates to CASSLGGRQAGELFF. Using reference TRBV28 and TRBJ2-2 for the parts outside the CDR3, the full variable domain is DVKVTQSSRYLVKRTGEKVFLECVQDMDHENMFWYRQDPGLGLRLIYFSYDVKMKEKGDIPEGYSVSREKKERFSLILESASTNQTSMYLCASSLGGRQAGELFFGEGSRLTVL.